Listed here is a single T cell receptor (beta chain). The data were taken from a study of control samples from healthy donors and cancer patients. Germline CDR1 is SNHLY and CDR2 is FYNNEI. V lost 7 bases and J 1 base, leaving 10 bases between the germline ends. There are 14 residues in the CDR3. The table came from immunoSEQ multiplex PCR; TCRdb's copy has only in-frame clones and leaves some out. The table lists around 75,000 clones, roughly 92% of them singletons. The V call is TRBV2, the J call TRBJ2-2; D may be TRBD1 (6 bases). The sequenced material came from blood. This TCR came from a woman in her fifties or sixties in good health. CDR3 sequence: CASTKTGNTGELFF. DNA of the CDR3: TGTGCCAGCACTAAGACAGGGAACACCGGGGAGCTGTTTTTT.